These T cell receptor beta chains were read from a single sample in a study of cytomegalovirus exposure and HLA in healthy donors. Here immunoSEQ multiplex PCR was the method, and the copy in TCRdb shows in-frame clones only, minus some. Of about 160,000 clones in the sample, approximately 81% were seen once. Source material: PBMCs. The receptors derive from a woman in her twenties or thirties in good health and CMV-seropositive. CDR3s include the opening cysteine and the closing phenylalanine or tryptophan. D genes are given only for firm matches. Some rows mark clone size as missing; the rest say once, few, many or name a class of expanded clone.

j_call: TRBJ2-7
v_call: TRBV27
clone_size: NA
d_call: NA
cdr3_aa: CATSLVGLGGYEQYF
cdr3_nt: TGTGCCACCTCGCTCGTCGGGCTGGGGGGCTACGAGCAGTACTTC

j_call: TRBJ1-1
v_call: TRBV15
clone_size: once
d_call: TRBD1
cdr3_aa: CATSRLDRGNTEAFF
cdr3_nt: TGTGCCACCAGCAGGCTGGACAGGGGGAACACTGAAGCTTTCTTT

j_call: TRBJ1-2
v_call: TRBV28
clone_size: NA
d_call: TRBD1
cdr3_aa: CASSGQGAKKEDYGYTF
cdr3_nt: TGTGCCAGCTCTGGACAGGGGGCGAAAAAGGAGGACTATGGCTACACCTTC

j_call: TRBJ2-3
v_call: TRBV2
clone_size: NA
d_call: TRBD1
cdr3_aa: CASSRQGIDTDTQYF
cdr3_nt: TGTGCCAGCAGCCGACAGGGGATTGACACAGATACGCAGTATTTT

j_call: TRBJ2-7
v_call: TRBV18
clone_size: NA
d_call: NA
cdr3_aa: CASSPTGITLESYEQYF
cdr3_nt: TGTGCCAGCTCACCAACGGGGATAACCCTTGAATCCTACGAGCAGTACTTC

j_call: TRBJ1-5
v_call: TRBV7-6
clone_size: NA
d_call: TRBD1
cdr3_aa: CASSLGTGPQPQHF
cdr3_nt: TGTGCCAGCAGCTTAGGGACAGGGCCTCAGCCCCAGCATTTT

j_call: TRBJ2-1
v_call: TRBV18
clone_size: NA
d_call: NA
cdr3_aa: CASSPLAYNEQFF
cdr3_nt: TGTGCCAGCTCACCACTAGCGTACAATGAGCAGTTCTTC

j_call: TRBJ1-2
v_call: TRBV5-4
clone_size: NA
d_call: TRBD1
cdr3_aa: CASSPAGTGGFGYTF
cdr3_nt: TGTGCCAGCAGCCCGGCGGGAACAGGGGGGTTCGGCTACACCTTC

j_call: TRBJ1-5
v_call: TRBV6-1
clone_size: once
d_call: NA
cdr3_aa: CASRQQGEQPQHF
cdr3_nt: TGTGCCAGCAGACAACAGGGAGAACAGCCCCAGCATTTT

j_call: TRBJ2-1
v_call: TRBV18
clone_size: NA
d_call: NA
cdr3_aa: CASSPNLHNEQFF
cdr3_nt: TGTGCCAGCTCACCAAACTTACACAATGAGCAGTTCTTC

j_call: TRBJ1-2
v_call: TRBV5-4
clone_size: NA
d_call: TRBD1
cdr3_aa: CASSQQGVAQGYTF
cdr3_nt: TGTGCCAGCAGCCAACAGGGGGTAGCTCAAGGCTACACCTTC

j_call: TRBJ1-2
v_call: TRBV5-1
clone_size: NA
d_call: NA
cdr3_aa: CASSPEGSYGYTF
cdr3_nt: TGCGCCAGCAGCCCGGAGGGCAGCTATGGCTACACCTTC

j_call: TRBJ2-5
v_call: TRBV6-5
clone_size: NA
d_call: TRBD2
cdr3_aa: CASRPSGGALETQYF
cdr3_nt: TGTGCCAGCAGACCTAGCGGGGGGGCCTTAGAGACCCAGTACTTC

j_call: TRBJ2-2
v_call: TRBV5-6
clone_size: NA
d_call: NA
cdr3_aa: CASSSYIGTGELFF
cdr3_nt: TGTGCCAGCAGCTCTTATATCGGCACCGGGGAGCTGTTTTTT

j_call: TRBJ1-2
v_call: TRBV18
clone_size: NA
d_call: NA
cdr3_aa: CASSLSTSSNYGYTF
cdr3_nt: TGTGCCAGCTCACTCTCGACTAGTTCTAACTATGGCTACACCTTC

j_call: TRBJ1-3
v_call: TRBV7-8
clone_size: few
d_call: NA
cdr3_aa: CASSLGLEGLGNTIYF
cdr3_nt: TGTGCCAGCAGCTTAGGGTTGGAGGGACTTGGAAACACCATATATTTT

j_call: TRBJ2-7
v_call: TRBV7-9
clone_size: NA
d_call: NA
cdr3_aa: CASEEDSYEQYF
cdr3_nt: TGTGCCAGCGAGGAGGACAGCTACGAGCAGTACTTC

j_call: TRBJ1-6
v_call: TRBV28
clone_size: NA
d_call: NA
cdr3_aa: CASSLFYSGSAGDNSPLHF
cdr3_nt: TGTGCCAGCAGTTTATTTTACTCTGGCTCGGCAGGGGATAATTCACCCCTCCACTTT

j_call: TRBJ2-1
v_call: TRBV9
clone_size: NA
d_call: NA
cdr3_aa: CASSVVDSSYNEQFF
cdr3_nt: TGTGCCAGCAGCGTAGTCGACTCCTCCTACAATGAGCAGTTCTTC

j_call: TRBJ2-1
v_call: TRBV4-1
clone_size: NA
d_call: TRBD2
cdr3_aa: CASKRGGLDNEQFF
cdr3_nt: TGCGCCAGCAAGCGGGGGGGGCTTGACAATGAGCAGTTCTTC

j_call: TRBJ2-5
v_call: TRBV5-1
clone_size: NA
d_call: NA
cdr3_aa: CASSLGSGQETQYF
cdr3_nt: TGCGCCAGCAGCTTGGGTTCAGGGCAAGAGACCCAGTACTTC

j_call: TRBJ1-3
v_call: TRBV25-1
clone_size: NA
d_call: NA
cdr3_aa: CASSELLGRSSGNTIYF
cdr3_nt: TGTGCCAGCAGTGAATTACTGGGTAGGAGCTCTGGAAACACCATATATTTT

j_call: TRBJ2-2
v_call: TRBV9
clone_size: NA
d_call: NA
cdr3_aa: CASSEAGRTGELFF
cdr3_nt: TGTGCCAGCAGCGAGGCAGGGCGCACCGGGGAGCTGTTTTTT

j_call: TRBJ1-1
v_call: TRBV9
clone_size: NA
d_call: TRBD1
cdr3_aa: CASSSTSTGPDTEAFF
cdr3_nt: TGTGCCAGCAGCTCCACCTCGACAGGGCCGGACACTGAAGCTTTCTTT

j_call: TRBJ2-3
v_call: TRBV9
clone_size: NA
d_call: NA
cdr3_aa: CASSVATDTQYF
cdr3_nt: TGTGCCAGCAGCGTAGCGACAGATACGCAGTATTTT

j_call: TRBJ2-2
v_call: TRBV25-1
clone_size: once
d_call: TRBD1
cdr3_aa: CASSEDRGDTGELFF
cdr3_nt: TGTGCCAGCAGTGAAGACAGGGGGGACACCGGGGAGCTGTTTTTT

j_call: TRBJ1-1
v_call: TRBV7-7
clone_size: once
d_call: NA
cdr3_aa: CASSLGMGSEAFF
cdr3_nt: TGTGCCAGCAGCTTGGGTATGGGCTCTGAAGCTTTCTTT

j_call: TRBJ2-1
v_call: TRBV6-4
clone_size: NA
d_call: TRBD1
cdr3_aa: CASSDWVEVGTGSYNEQFF
cdr3_nt: TGTGCCAGCAGTGACTGGGTCGAGGTGGGGACAGGTTCCTACAATGAGCAGTTCTTC

j_call: TRBJ2-4
v_call: TRBV5-6
clone_size: NA
d_call: NA
cdr3_aa: CASSTRPIGVTKNIQYF
cdr3_nt: TGTGCCAGCAGCACACGCCCTATAGGGGTTACCAAAAACATTCAGTACTTC

j_call: TRBJ2-3
v_call: TRBV10-3
clone_size: NA
d_call: NA
cdr3_aa: CATPRGLRTNTQYF
cdr3_nt: TGTGCCACTCCGCGGGGCCTAAGGACTAATACGCAGTATTTT

j_call: TRBJ1-1
v_call: TRBV7-2
clone_size: NA
d_call: TRBD1
cdr3_aa: CASSSYRQGANTEAFF
cdr3_nt: TGTGCCAGCAGCTCCTACCGACAGGGGGCGAACACTGAAGCTTTCTTT

j_call: TRBJ2-7
v_call: TRBV6-4
clone_size: NA
d_call: TRBD1
cdr3_aa: CASSPFSGGTPYEQYF
cdr3_nt: TGTGCCAGCAGTCCATTCTCAGGGGGTACCCCCTACGAGCAGTACTTC

j_call: TRBJ1-2
v_call: TRBV7-9
clone_size: NA
d_call: NA
cdr3_aa: CASSLVRTPDLYGYTF
cdr3_nt: TGTGCCAGCAGCTTGGTCAGGACACCGGACCTCTATGGCTACACCTTC

j_call: TRBJ1-1
v_call: TRBV7-9
clone_size: NA
d_call: NA
cdr3_aa: CASSLLISGTEAFF
cdr3_nt: TGTGCCAGCAGCTTACTGATTTCAGGTACTGAAGCTTTCTTT

j_call: TRBJ2-7
v_call: TRBV7-9
clone_size: NA
d_call: TRBD1
cdr3_aa: CASSLGYGTGVYEQYF
cdr3_nt: TGTGCCAGCAGCTTAGGTTACGGGACAGGGGTCTACGAGCAGTACTTC

j_call: TRBJ1-4
v_call: TRBV29-1
clone_size: NA
d_call: TRBD1
cdr3_aa: CSVSGTGGEKLFF
cdr3_nt: TGCAGCGTTTCCGGGACAGGGGGTGAAAAACTGTTTTTT

j_call: TRBJ2-2
v_call: TRBV2
clone_size: NA
d_call: NA
cdr3_aa: CASQQARTGELFF
cdr3_nt: TGTGCCAGCCAACAGGCAAGGACCGGGGAGCTGTTTTTT

j_call: TRBJ2-1
v_call: TRBV2
clone_size: NA
d_call: NA
cdr3_aa: CASSNSRSHNEQFF
cdr3_nt: TGTGCCAGCAGTAATTCTAGGAGTCATAATGAGCAGTTCTTC

j_call: TRBJ1-4
v_call: TRBV10-3
clone_size: once
d_call: NA
cdr3_aa: CAISEFGQTTNEKLFF
cdr3_nt: TGTGCCATCAGTGAATTTGGACAGACAACTAATGAAAAACTGTTTTTT

j_call: TRBJ2-3
v_call: TRBV5-1
clone_size: few
d_call: NA
cdr3_aa: CASSLDGGYTDTQYF
cdr3_nt: TGCGCCAGCAGCTTGGATGGGGGCTACACAGATACGCAGTATTTT

j_call: TRBJ2-5
v_call: TRBV18
clone_size: NA
d_call: NA
cdr3_aa: CASSTGETQYF
cdr3_nt: TGTGCCAGCTCAACGGGGGAGACCCAGTACTTC

j_call: TRBJ1-2
v_call: TRBV29-1
clone_size: NA
d_call: NA
cdr3_aa: CSAESQGISSYGYTF
cdr3_nt: TGCAGCGCCGAATCCCAGGGAATCTCGTCCTATGGCTACACCTTC

j_call: TRBJ1-1
v_call: TRBV5-1
clone_size: few
d_call: NA
cdr3_aa: CASSLILNTEAFF
cdr3_nt: TGCGCCAGCAGCTTGATCCTTAACACTGAAGCTTTCTTT

j_call: TRBJ1-5
v_call: TRBV6-6
clone_size: few
d_call: NA
cdr3_aa: CASSYNRQFNQPQHF
cdr3_nt: TGTGCCAGCAGTTACAATCGACAGTTCAATCAGCCCCAGCATTTT

j_call: TRBJ2-7
v_call: TRBV20-1
clone_size: NA
d_call: NA
cdr3_aa: CSARFGAEQYF
cdr3_nt: TGCAGTGCTCGCTTTGGGGCCGAGCAGTACTTC

j_call: TRBJ1-1
v_call: TRBV2
clone_size: NA
d_call: NA
cdr3_aa: CASFPGGPTPNEAFF
cdr3_nt: TGTGCCAGCTTCCCCGGCGGTCCGACCCCGAATGAAGCTTTCTTT

j_call: TRBJ1-6
v_call: TRBV7-6
clone_size: NA
d_call: NA
cdr3_aa: CASSLEEGRSTYNSPLHF
cdr3_nt: TGTGCCAGCAGCTTAGAGGAGGGGAGGAGCACCTATAATTCACCCCTCCACTTT

j_call: TRBJ1-3
v_call: TRBV13
clone_size: once
d_call: NA
cdr3_aa: CASSLGFPGSGNTIYF
cdr3_nt: TGTGCCAGCAGCTTAGGGTTCCCAGGCTCCGGAAACACCATATATTTT